This T cell receptor beta chain came from a study of blood T cell repertoires in COVID-19 (dated by TCRdb to 2020 to 2022). As for the study more broadly: The collaborator samples originated in the United States, Italy and Spain and spanned the acute and convalescent phases of COVID-19. The material from the prospective study consisted of cDNA or gDNA derived from T cells, B-cell-depleted T cells, or PBMCs. Deeply sampled blood TCRbeta repertoires from subjects exposed to, actively infected with, or recovered from COVID-19 were included in the dataset. The repertoires were made available in a free public database intended to serve as a resource for research on the immune response to SARS-CoV-2. Samples were obtained from the ongoing ImmuneRACE study (first 160 participants) and from some 1,200 subjects provided by 6 global collaborators. Nearly every sample came with metadata listing a de-identified subject ID, COVID-19 status, age in years and sex. Where available, HLA class I and class II types were obtained from metadata supplied by the sample provider rather than from assay-based typing.

The investigation overall reported the following: Clinical and demographic metadata were provided uncurated, with the amount varying by source and participant.

In regard to this clone: Which antigen it targets is not known. The record has no base qualities; no much larger clone is one base away.

V trim: 3 bases; J trim: 10 bases; unmatched bases: 3. The germline V gene yields KGHSH for CDR1 and LQKENI for CDR2. The CDR3 measures 12 amino acids from cysteine to phenylalanine. Only the CDR3 DNA is retained, 36 bases long and in frame from the first base. TCRbeta CDR3 regions were amplified from genomic DNA using the immunoSEQ Assay, a bias-controlled multiplex PCR. The authors' analysis ran thus. Within the assay, amplification of reference gene primers was used to estimate how many nucleated cells each sample contained. To quantify the absolute abundance of each unique TCRbeta CDR3 rearrangement, sequence reads were collapsed and filtered. For each sample, productive Simpson clonality was calculated as the square root of Simpson's diversity index over productive rearrangements. TCRdb mirrors the immuneACCESS table, restricted to in-frame sequences. Some clones are absent from its copies; in checked studies, under half trace to an unresolved V gene, and the reason for the others is unknown. That table furnishes V, J and clone size, whereas the DNA furnished D and trimming. The table for this sample lists 29,000 or so clones; roughly nine tenths of them were counted only once. The ten top clones hold around a tenth of the sample.

The collaborating institutions used their own protocols to collect whole blood in K2EDTA tubes. For TCRbeta analysis, collaborators shipped samples as frozen whole blood, isolated PBMCs, or DNA extracted from either of those sample types. The chain links TRBV18 with TRBJ2-1, with 7 junctional bases fitting TRBD1. This receptor was obtained from a human donor in a cohort sampled during active COVID-19. Input material: peripheral blood. At the DNA level, the sequence is TGTGCCAGCTCACCGAGGGGGCTGGAGCAGTTCTTC. This yields the protein CASSPRGLEQFF.